The source of this TCR beta chain is a study of shared clonotypes between healthy human individuals. Each donor was a Caucasian adult residing in Nashville, Tennessee. Authors' data handling: ImmunoSEQ only sent back junction sequences with no quality scores, so filtering was done differently. TCRdb keeps only in-frame clones here, not all; method: immunoSEQ multiplex PCR. V, J and clone size are those of that table, while D and trimming were read from the DNA. This sample has about 600,000 clones, with around 77% found just once. Trimming cost V 2 bases and J 10 bases; bases outside gene matches: 6. Germline loops: CDR1 MDHEN, CDR2 SYDVKM. The CDR3 is 14 amino acids.

Sequenced sample: PBMCs. J is TRBJ2-1 and V is TRBV28; 9 positions match TRBD2. The receptor was derived from a woman in her thirties or forties in good health. Some clones in this sample may be carry-over from other donors' samples. CDR3 DNA sequence: TGTGCCAGCAGTTTAAGGCGGGAGGGTGCGGAGCAGTTCTTC. This translates into CASSLRREGAEQFF. Combining the CDR3 with reference TRBV28 and TRBJ2-1 gives the whole variable domain DVKVTQSSRYLVKRTGEKVFLECVQDMDHENMFWYRQDPGLGLRLIYFSYDVKMKEKGDIPEGYSVSREKKERFSLILESASTNQTSMYLCASSLRREGAEQFFGPGTRLTVL.